These T cell receptor beta chains were read from a single sample in a study of T cell responses to AZD1222 COVID-19 vaccine. Using immunoSEQ multiplex PCR, the repertoire was profiled, and TCRdb retains in-frame clones only, with some absent. The repertoire consists of about 80,000 clones, with 70% to 90% occurring once and the leading ten covering more than 9%. Specimen: peripheral blood, collected 28 days after the second AZD1222 dose. The receptors were gathered from an adult who received the AZD1222 COVID-19 vaccine. Each CDR3 is given with its conserved first and last residue. The order of the fields is CDR3 length, V gene, D gene, J gene, clone size, CDR3 protein, CDR3 DNA. The D gene is left open where the match is weak. The size entry is marked missing in some rows and otherwise reads once, few, many or a size class.

length: 13
V: TRBV6-5
D: -
J: TRBJ1-5
size: -
CDR3: CASRAAGEVAQHF
DNA: TGTGCCAGTCGGGCAGCTGGGGAAGTGGCCCAGCATTTT

length: 13
V: TRBV12-3/TRBV12-4
D: -
J: TRBJ1-1
size: -
CDR3: CASTASSPSEAFF
DNA: TGTGCCAGCACCGCCAGTTCCCCCAGTGAAGCTTTCTTT

length: 13
V: TRBV19
D: -
J: TRBJ1-1
size: -
CDR3: CASSIFPGPEAFF
DNA: TGTGCCAGTAGTATCTTTCCCGGACCGGAAGCTTTCTTT

length: 14
V: TRBV7-9
D: TRBD1
J: TRBJ2-7
size: -
CDR3: CASSLDHRGDEQYF
DNA: TGTGCCAGCAGCTTAGATCACAGGGGAGACGAGCAGTACTTC

length: 15
V: TRBV5-6
D: -
J: TRBJ1-3
size: -
CDR3: CASSLALTSGNTIYF
DNA: TGTGCCAGCAGCTTGGCACTCACATCTGGAAACACCATATATTTT

length: 14
V: TRBV25-1
D: -
J: TRBJ1-2
size: few
CDR3: CASSVQGSAYGYTF
DNA: TGTGCCAGCAGTGTTCAAGGTTCGGCCTATGGCTACACCTTC

length: 12
V: TRBV28
D: -
J: TRBJ2-1
size: -
CDR3: CASKGRGDFEFF
DNA: TGTGCCAGCAAAGGCAGAGGGGATTTTGAGTTCTTC

length: 15
V: TRBV28
D: -
J: TRBJ2-7
size: -
CDR3: CATTAGVTGIGEQYF
DNA: TGTGCCACCACCGCCGGGGTGACAGGTATAGGCGAGCAGTACTTC

length: 13
V: TRBV19
D: -
J: TRBJ1-2
size: -
CDR3: CASSSTAERGYTF
DNA: TGTGCCAGTAGCTCGACAGCCGAAAGAGGCTACACCTTC

length: 14
V: TRBV27
D: -
J: TRBJ2-3
size: -
CDR3: CASSLGGGTDTQYF
DNA: TGTGCCAGCAGTTTAGGCGGGGGCACAGATACGCAGTATTTT

length: 14
V: TRBV19
D: -
J: TRBJ1-5
size: -
CDR3: CASSKATLRFPQHF
DNA: TGTGCCAGTAGTAAAGCCACTCTCCGTTTTCCCCAGCATTTT

length: 14
V: TRBV10-3
D: TRBD1
J: TRBJ1-1
size: -
CDR3: CAISEPDRVSEAFF
DNA: TGTGCCATCAGTGAGCCGGACAGGGTCAGTGAAGCTTTCTTT

length: 15
V: TRBV6-5
D: -
J: TRBJ1-4
size: -
CDR3: CASTGYGDLDEKLFF
DNA: TGTGCCAGCACCGGGTACGGCGACTTGGATGAAAAACTGTTTTTT

length: 18
V: TRBV28
D: TRBD2
J: TRBJ2-7
size: -
CDR3: CASSLAPYGTSGSYEQYF
DNA: TGTGCCAGCAGTTTAGCTCCCTATGGGACTAGCGGCTCCTACGAGCAGTACTTC

length: 17
V: TRBV20-1
D: TRBD1
J: TRBJ2-3
size: -
CDR3: CSASSIRDRGRPSTQYF
DNA: TGCAGTGCTAGTTCTATCCGGGACAGGGGGCGCCCAAGTACGCAGTATTTT

length: 17
V: TRBV2
D: TRBD1
J: TRBJ1-2
size: many
CDR3: CASSNPGQGPGGYGYTF
DNA: TGTGCCAGCAGCAACCCCGGACAGGGCCCCGGGGGCTATGGCTACACCTTC

length: 15
V: TRBV7-2
D: -
J: TRBJ2-2
size: few
CDR3: CASSLGHPSTGELFF
DNA: TGTGCCAGCAGCTTAGGTCACCCCTCAACCGGGGAGCTGTTTTTT

length: 13
V: TRBV24-1
D: -
J: TRBJ1-1
size: once
CDR3: CATRNREYTEAFF
DNA: TGTGCCACCAGGAACAGAGAATACACTGAAGCTTTCTTT

length: 14
V: TRBV5-4
D: -
J: TRBJ2-1
size: -
CDR3: CASSRGTTYNEQFF
DNA: TGTGCCAGCAGTAGGGGTACCACCTACAATGAGCAGTTCTTC

length: 13
V: TRBV5-1
D: -
J: TRBJ1-1
size: -
CDR3: CASSLSGTVEAFF
DNA: TGCGCCAGCAGCCTGTCAGGGACCGTTGAGGCTTTCTTT

length: 13
V: TRBV6-1
D: -
J: TRBJ2-7
size: once
CDR3: CASSEAQGSRAYF
DNA: TGTGCCAGCAGTGAAGCGCAAGGGAGTCGGGCGTACTTC

length: 13
V: TRBV7-9
D: -
J: TRBJ1-1
size: -
CDR3: CASSASGNTEAFF
DNA: TGTGCCAGCTCCGCCTCGGGGAACACTGAAGCTTTCTTT

length: 15
V: TRBV28
D: -
J: TRBJ2-6
size: -
CDR3: CASSLSVPGANVLTF
DNA: TGTGCCAGCAGTTTGAGTGTTCCTGGGGCCAACGTCCTGACTTTC

length: 11
V: TRBV6-5
D: -
J: TRBJ1-1
size: -
CDR3: CASNGRLEAFF
DNA: TGTGCCAGCAATGGTAGGCTCGAAGCTTTCTTT

length: 14
V: TRBV4-2
D: -
J: TRBJ1-4
size: once
CDR3: CASSQGRENEKLFF
DNA: TGTGCCAGCAGCCAAGGACGGGAGAATGAAAAACTGTTTTTT

length: 14
V: TRBV9
D: TRBD2
J: TRBJ2-3
size: -
CDR3: CASSVWEGSDTQYF
DNA: TGTGCCAGCAGCGTATGGGAGGGGTCAGATACGCAGTATTTT

length: 14
V: TRBV28
D: -
J: TRBJ1-1
size: -
CDR3: CASSFAGGRTEAFF
DNA: TGTGCCAGCAGTTTTGCCGGGGGGAGGACTGAAGCTTTCTTT

length: 13
V: TRBV29-1
D: -
J: TRBJ1-5
size: -
CDR3: CSVGTGWNQPQHF
DNA: TGCAGCGTGGGAACAGGGTGGAATCAGCCCCAGCATTTT

length: 12
V: TRBV2
D: -
J: TRBJ1-2
size: -
CDR3: CASKVPNYGYTF
DNA: TGTGCCAGCAAGGTTCCGAACTATGGCTACACCTTC

length: 12
V: TRBV6-5
D: -
J: TRBJ2-5
size: -
CDR3: CASNLSRETQYF
DNA: TGTGCCAGCAATTTGTCCCGAGAGACCCAGTACTTC

length: 13
V: TRBV6-5
D: -
J: TRBJ1-4
size: -
CDR3: CASISPGNEKLFF
DNA: TGTGCCAGCATTAGCCCAGGGAATGAAAAACTGTTTTTT

length: 15
V: TRBV18
D: -
J: TRBJ1-6
size: -
CDR3: CASSPISSYNSPLHF
DNA: TGTGCCAGCTCACCCATTAGCTCCTATAATTCACCCCTCCACTTT

length: 12
V: TRBV12-3/TRBV12-4
D: -
J: TRBJ1-2
size: -
CDR3: CASSLERGAYTF
DNA: TGTGCCAGCAGTTTAGAGCGAGGTGCCTACACCTTC

length: 18
V: TRBV28
D: -
J: TRBJ2-6
size: -
CDR3: CASSSRLVGISGANVLTF
DNA: TGTGCCAGCAGTTCCCGACTAGTGGGAATCTCTGGGGCCAACGTCCTGACTTTC

length: 12
V: TRBV10-3
D: -
J: TRBJ2-3
size: -
CDR3: CAISDSTDTQYF
DNA: TGTGCCATCAGCGATTCCACAGATACGCAGTATTTT

length: 14
V: TRBV7-9
D: -
J: TRBJ2-7
size: -
CDR3: CASSLSDGTYEQYF
DNA: TGTGCCAGCAGCTTAAGCGACGGGACCTACGAGCAGTACTTC

length: 15
V: TRBV5-1
D: TRBD1
J: TRBJ1-2
size: -
CDR3: CASSSDRGLGYGYTF
DNA: TGCGCCAGCAGCTCGGACAGGGGGCTAGGCTATGGCTACACCTTC

length: 12
V: TRBV19
D: -
J: TRBJ2-2
size: -
CDR3: CAVGANTGELFF
DNA: TGTGCCGTAGGGGCGAACACCGGGGAGCTGTTTTTT

length: 16
V: TRBV4-2
D: TRBD1
J: TRBJ1-1
size: -
CDR3: CASSQDSYRGNTEAFF
DNA: TGTGCCAGCAGCCAAGATTCTTACAGGGGTAACACTGAAGCTTTCTTT

length: 12
V: TRBV28
D: -
J: TRBJ2-1
size: -
CDR3: CASWRTRETKFF
DNA: TGTGCCAGCTGGAGAACCAGGGAAACCAAGTTCTTC

length: 14
V: TRBV6-2/TRBV6-3
D: -
J: TRBJ2-1
size: -
CDR3: CASSFLTSRDEQFF
DNA: TGTGCCAGCAGTTTCCTAACCTCGAGGGATGAGCAGTTCTTC

length: 12
V: TRBV25-1
D: TRBD1
J: TRBJ2-7
size: once
CDR3: CASRTGAYEQYF
DNA: TGTGCCAGCAGGACAGGGGCCTACGAGCAGTACTTC

length: 13
V: TRBV3-1/TRBV3-2
D: -
J: TRBJ1-2
size: -
CDR3: CASSRTMERGYTF
DNA: TGTGCCAGCAGCCGGACGATGGAACGGGGCTACACCTTC

length: 14
V: TRBV5-1
D: TRBD1
J: TRBJ2-2
size: -
CDR3: CADRQGVESGELFF
DNA: TGCGCCGACAGACAGGGGGTCGAATCCGGGGAGCTGTTTTTT

length: 16
V: TRBV5-6
D: -
J: TRBJ1-6
size: -
CDR3: CASSLATGGGNSPLHF
DNA: TGTGCCAGCAGCTTGGCGACAGGAGGAGGTAATTCACCCCTCCACTTT

length: 14
V: TRBV28
D: -
J: TRBJ1-1
size: many
CDR3: CASSLPSFSTEAFF
DNA: TGTGCCAGCAGTTTACCCAGCTTTAGCACTGAAGCTTTCTTT

length: 13
V: TRBV21-1
D: -
J: TRBJ1-1
size: -
CDR3: CASSNPVDTEAFF
DNA: TGTGCCAGCAGCAACCCCGTTGACACTGAAGCTTTCTTT

length: 15
V: TRBV3-1/TRBV3-2
D: TRBD2
J: TRBJ2-3
size: -
CDR3: CASSQAGGPRDTQYF
DNA: TGTGCCAGCAGCCAGGCGGGGGGGCCGAGAGATACGCAGTATTTT

length: 13
V: TRBV6-5
D: -
J: TRBJ2-3
size: -
CDR3: CASRLTITDTQYF
DNA: TGTGCCAGCAGGCTGACTATCACAGATACGCAGTATTTT

length: 13
V: TRBV30
D: -
J: TRBJ1-6
size: -
CDR3: CAWSGQGHSPLHF
DNA: TGTGCCTGGAGTGGGCAGGGACATTCACCCCTCCACTTT

length: 15
V: TRBV28
D: -
J: TRBJ1-5
size: -
CDR3: CASSLQGSGSQPQHF
DNA: TGTGCCAGCAGTTTACAGGGTAGCGGGAGTCAGCCCCAGCATTTT

length: 13
V: TRBV19
D: -
J: TRBJ2-5
size: -
CDR3: CATQRRPRETQYF
DNA: TGTGCCACTCAAAGAAGGCCTCGGGAGACCCAGTACTTC

length: 15
V: TRBV7-2
D: -
J: TRBJ2-1
size: once
CDR3: CASSLQTGVSNEQFF
DNA: TGTGCCAGCAGCTTGCAAACCGGGGTTAGCAATGAGCAGTTCTTC

length: 15
V: TRBV5-1
D: TRBD1
J: TRBJ2-1
size: -
CDR3: CASTPAGQGPNEQFF
DNA: TGCGCCAGCACCCCGGCGGGACAGGGCCCCAATGAGCAGTTCTTC

length: 14
V: TRBV30
D: -
J: TRBJ1-2
size: -
CDR3: CAWSLRRGELGYTF
DNA: TGTGCCTGGAGCCTGCGACGAGGGGAACTTGGCTACACCTTC

length: 13
V: TRBV2
D: -
J: TRBJ1-6
size: -
CDR3: CAKSRQRRSPLHF
DNA: TGTGCCAAATCCCGCCAGAGGCGTTCACCCCTCCACTTT

length: 14
V: TRBV2
D: -
J: TRBJ1-4
size: -
CDR3: CASSGDGRNEKLFF
DNA: TGTGCCAGCAGTGGGGACGGACGGAATGAAAAACTGTTTTTT